Listed below are T cell receptor beta chains from one sample, sequenced in a study of T and B cells in COVID-19 patients. TCRdb reprocessed the multiplex PCR reads with MiXCR, giving one entry per CDR3 protein. The top ten hold over 35% of the sample, which has thousands of distinct CDR3 sequences, 25% to 35% seen once. Material: blood. All receptors derive from a human donor with active COVID-19. The donor label of this sample is uncertain. Each CDR3 is given without its conserved first and last residue. D genes are given only for firm matches.

D | V | length | CDR3
TRBD1 | TRBV6-1 | 12 | ASSEGAGGYGYT
NA | TRBV19 | 15 | ASRPWAGSSYNSPLH
NA | TRBV19 | 13 | ASSIVGQGWTEAF
NA | TRBV19 | 11 | ASSTGQSDTQY
TRBD1 | TRBV19 | 14 | ASQAGTGVTNYGYT
TRBD1 | TRBV27 | 12 | ASSLRQGVYEQY
TRBD1 | TRBV9 | 12 | ASSGTGILNEQF
TRBD1 | TRBV6-1 | 14 | ASSELGGDRAYGYT
NA | TRBV6-5 | 12 | ASSIGQSNQPQH
TRBD1 | TRBV6-2/TRBV6-3 | 14 | ASSLGTGRMNTEAF
NA | TRBV10-3 | 10 | AITESGNEQF
NA | TRBV5-7 | 14 | ASSLKVAEITDTQY
TRBD2 | TRBV5-6 | 14 | ASSPAGLAIPGELF
NA | TRBV30 | 13 | AWSGSGRHSYEQY
NA | TRBV6-5 | 12 | ASSDTWFSYEQY
TRBD1 | TRBV11-2 | 11 | ASSSDRTYGYT
NA | TRBV5-1 | 14 | ASSPVTGSGANVLT
NA | TRBV27 | 13 | TSSLGGGLHEGQY
TRBD2 | TRBV5-4 | 14 | ASSLRASGRTDTQY
TRBD1 | TRBV6-5 | 11 | ASSPGGGYGYT
NA | TRBV27 | 10 | ASSHNRETQY
TRBD1 | TRBV19 | 12 | ATSTGTSGNTIY
NA | TRBV6-5 | 13 | ASSYSSRLAYEQY
TRBD1 | TRBV19 | 18 | ASSIAGTGTHLSSYNEQF
TRBD2 | TRBV5-1 | 13 | ASSFSGERTDTQY
NA | TRBV18 | 10 | ASSLRQGELF
TRBD1 | TRBV18 | 13 | ASSPGQGLNEKLF
NA | TRBV27 | 11 | ASRWAGDSPLH
TRBD2 | TRBV5-1 | 13 | ASSPSSGGAGTQY
NA | TRBV7-9 | 13 | ASSLGGGGGNIQY
NA | TRBV13 | 13 | ASSLDQSVNTEAF
TRBD2 | TRBV19 | 12 | ASSGGDSYNEQF
TRBD1 | TRBV19 | 16 | ASIQRAGGTSLANVLT
TRBD1 | TRBV11-3 | 12 | ASSLTGDSYEQY
NA | TRBV5-1 | 14 | ASSLFKASEPGEAF
TRBD1 | TRBV19 | 12 | ASSPTGAVFGQY
TRBD1 | TRBV19 | 13 | ASSILGQGGQPQH
TRBD1 | TRBV6-5 | 14 | ASSYPGGTGYNEQF
TRBD1 | TRBV19 | 9 | ASRTYDREI
TRBD2 | TRBV6-5 | 11 | ASRLAGAGELF
NA | TRBV6-5 | 12 | ASRNGGTTQPQH
NA | TRBV7-6 | 11 | ASSLERLDTIY
NA | TRBV11-3 | 12 | ASSLDKPSTEAF
TRBD1 | TRBV30 | 15 | AWRADRASSGANVLT
TRBD1 | TRBV19 | 14 | ASSSAGTGTYNEQF
NA | TRBV29-1 | 12 | SVESGTDRYGYT
NA | TRBV19 | 12 | ASSRLNAAYEQY
NA | TRBV7-2 | 10 | ASSPPGETQY
NA | TRBV29-1 | 10 | SVLVGNQPQH
NA | TRBV29-1 | 8 | SVGSGGYT
NA | TRBV12-3/TRBV12-4 | 11 | ASSSRGWYGYT
NA | TRBV12-3/TRBV12-4 | 12 | ASSLTGSGNTIY